The next 19 T cell receptor beta chains were all read from a single sample in a study of T-cell memory formation after mild COVID-19 listed by TCRdb under 2021. Library preparation employed 5' RACE. The sequencer was an Illumina NovaSeq 6000. Through fastp at Q25 and MiXCR, TCRdb rebuilt clones from the public reads, retaining in-frame beta chains. Rows are combined by CDR3 protein, so each entry shows the most common genes and DNA. The sample table records some 320,000 distinct CDR3 sequences; roughly 15% of these occur just once. About a fifth of the sample goes to the ten largest clones. The sequenced sample was PBMCs or a T cell subset sorted from them (not recorded which). The receptors shown here come from a man between 18 and 29 years old who had mild COVID-19 (a few samples of this study predate the infection). The sample titles of this study are shuffled in the database, so cell type and time point are left out; the donor was told from shared clones.

This chain joins TRBV29-1 and TRBJ2-3; 10 bases fit TRBD2. Trimming at V came to 3 bases and at J to 4 bases, leaving 4 bases not matched to a gene. The CDR3 extends over 14 amino acids. Looked up from germline, CDR1 is SQVTM and CDR2 is ANQGSEA. CDR3 region: CSVDSGGAPDTQYF. The CDR3 DNA follows: TGCAGCGTTGACAGCGGGGGGGCCCCAGATACGCAGTATTTT.

The gene calls are TRBV7-9 and TRBJ1-4, with no clear D. Per germline, CDR1 SEHNR and CDR2 FQNEAQ (reference sequence). Trimming removed 4 bases at V and 6 bases at J, with 9 bases between. The CDR3 covers 13 residues. The chain's CDR3 is CASSSQGYEKLFF. CDR3 DNA sequence: TGTGCCAGCAGCTCTCAAGGATATGAAAAACTGTTTTTT.

Many counts were recorded for this clonotype. V usage is TRBV12-3 or TRBV12-4 and J usage is TRBJ2-1, with D unclear. The CDR3 is 11 amino acids. Trimming pared 5 bases from V and 7 bases from J, leaving 6 bases between. CDR3 DNA: TGTGCCAGCAGTGACGGGAATGAGCAGTTCTTC. This codes for CASSDGNEQFF.

This clonotype came up a few times. CDR3 DNA: TGCGCCAGCCTGATCAAGTTTGATTACGAGCAGTACTTC. Encoded protein: CASLIKFDYEQYF. The rearrangement joins TRBV23-1 to TRBJ2-7, with unresolved D. TRBV23-1 is marked as an open reading frame, function uncertain. The V gene lost 8 bases and the J gene lost 4 bases, with 15 bases spanning the gap. The CDR3 is 13 residues long.

The chain joins TRBV28 to TRBJ1-2; D uncertain. CDR3 length equals 15 residues. The V end lost 3 bases, the J end lost 4 bases, and 15 bases lay between the germline ends. Germline-derived CDR1 and CDR2 are MDHEN and SYDVKM. CDR3 nucleotide sequence: TGTGCCAGCAGTTTTTCAATCCCGGGCGGCTATGGCTACACCTTC. This gives the protein CASSFSIPGGYGYTF.

In its sample, this clonotype was seen a few times. The rearrangement uses TRBV7-9 and TRBJ2-7; the D is unclear. The ends were cut back, 1 base at V and 0 bases at J, with 13 bases in the middle. Per germline, CDR1 SEHNR and CDR2 FQNEAQ (reference sequence). There are 16 residues in the CDR3. The CDR3 coding sequence is TGTGCCAGCAGCTTAGGAGACGCGGAGCCCTCCTACGAGCAGTACTTC. As protein: CASSLGDAEPSYEQYF.

At least ten counts were recorded for this clonotype. The chain recombines TRBV9 with TRBJ2-3; 10 positions agree with TRBD2. Per germline, CDR1 SGDLS and CDR2 YYNGEE. This CDR3 has 15 amino acids. J was trimmed by 5 bases and V by 4 bases; bases with no gene match: 7. CDR3 in DNA: TGTGCCAGCAGCTATCGCGGGACTAGCGAAGATACGCAGTATTTT. Encoded protein: CASSYRGTSEDTQYF.

This clonotype was observed at least ten times. The chain joins TRBV25-1 to TRBJ2-5, with 11 bases that match TRBD1. V gave up 0 bases and J gave up 6 bases; unmatched junction bases: 12. The CDR3 totals 18 residues. CDR1 and CDR2 (germline): MGHDK, SYGVNS. The chain's CDR3 is CASSEYKGQGVRAQTQYF. In nucleotides, the CDR3 is TGTGCCAGCAGTGAATATAAGGGACAGGGGGTAAGGGCACAGACCCAGTACTTC.

This clonotype was picked up many times. The chain employs TRBV20-1 and TRBJ2-7; TRBD1 aligns across 11 bases. The CDR3 loop spans 16 amino acids. Trimming took 0 bases from V and 3 from J; bases not matched to a gene: 7. Germline V lookup: CDR1 DFQATT, CDR2 SNEGSKA (reference sequence). The CDR3 sequence: CSARELGDRGIYEQYF. The DNA for the CDR3 is TGCAGTGCTAGAGAACTAGGGGACAGGGGGATCTACGAGCAGTACTTC.

This clonotype was observed once. The chain employs TRBV27 and TRBJ2-7, with 11 positions matching TRBD1. Germline V CDR1 and CDR2: MNHEY, SMNVEV (reference sequence). This CDR3 has 15 residues. Losses at the gene ends were 5 bases for V and 5 bases for J; bases not matched to a gene: 8. The CDR3: CASSSRDRGTHEQYF. The CDR3 DNA follows: TGTGCCAGCAGTAGCCGGGACAGGGGGACCCACGAGCAGTACTTC.

The chain carries TRBV28 and TRBJ1-5; D gene unclear. The V gene's germline CDR1 is MDHEN and CDR2 SYDVKM. There are 13 residues in the CDR3. Trimming took 3 bases from V and 3 from J, leaving 6 bases between them. CDR3: CASSLRYNQPQHF. The CDR3 bases are TGTGCCAGCAGTTTGAGGTACAATCAGCCCCAGCATTTT.

This rearrangement joins TRBV25-1 to TRBJ2-3; D tentatively reads TRBD1 or TRBD2 (5 bases each). V was trimmed by 1 base and J by 4 bases, leaving 9 bases between them. Germline V gene sequence: CDR1 MGHDK, CDR2 SYGVNS. The CDR3 runs 14 residues. CDR3 sequence (DNA): TGTGCCAGCAGTGAATTTGTGGGGGCAGATACGCAGTATTTT. Amino acid sequence: CASSEFVGADTQYF.

CDR3 coding DNA: TGTGCCAGCAGTTTAAGTGGGGCCTACGAGCAGTACTTC. This translates into CASSLSGAYEQYF. This chain connects TRBV27 to TRBJ2-7; D unclear. Germline CDR1 reads MNHEY; CDR2 reads SMNVEV (reference sequence). Trimming removed 2 bases at V and 2 bases at J, with 7 bases between. The CDR3 runs to 13 residues.

The V gene is TRBV28, the J gene TRBJ2-5; D unclear. V was shortened by 4 bases and J by 5 bases, with 5 bases between the two germline ends. There are 11 residues in the CDR3. The germline V gene has CDR1 MDHEN and CDR2 SYDVKM. The CDR3 reads CASSWMETQYF. CDR3 DNA: TGTGCCAGCAGTTGGATGGAGACCCAGTACTTC.

This chain connects TRBV12-3 or TRBV12-4 to TRBJ2-3; TRBD1 matches 11 bases. Trimming removed 4 bases from V and 4 bases from J; junction bases left unmatched: 7. The CDR3 is 16 amino acids. CDR3 region: CASSSLPGQGADTQYF. The CDR3 DNA reads TGTGCCAGCAGTTCCTTACCGGGACAGGGGGCAGATACGCAGTATTTT.

The rearrangement uses TRBV20-1 and TRBJ2-3; D possibly corresponds to TRBD1 (5 bases). Germline V CDR1 and CDR2: DFQATT, SNEGSKA (reference sequence). The CDR3 consists of 13 residues. Trimming stripped 3 bases from V and 2 bases from J, with 9 bases between. This chain's CDR3 is CSASTGNTDTQYF. The CDR3 nucleotides are TGCAGTGCTAGTACAGGAAACACAGATACGCAGTATTTT.

This clonotype was observed a few times. V is TRBV25-1 and J is TRBJ1-2; D gene unclear. The CDR3 length is 13 residues. The ends were cut back, 4 bases at V and 6 bases at J, with 12 bases in the middle. The germline V gene encodes CDR1 MGHDK and CDR2 SYGVNS. CDR3 region: CASSGLGWDGYTF. In DNA, the CDR3 is TGTGCCAGCAGTGGGCTTGGGTGGGATGGCTACACCTTC.

This clonotype turned up a few times. A read error may account for a junction end that differs from germline. The chain carries TRBV6-6 and TRBJ1-2; TRBD1 matches at 7 bases. CDR1 MNHNY and CDR2 SVGAGI come from the germline V gene (reference sequence). The CDR3 consists of 14 residues. The CDR3 bases are TGTGCCAGCAATTACGTTGGGACAGACTATGGCTACACCTTC. Its protein is CASNYVGTDYGYTF.

This clonotype was seen a few times. This rearrangement joins TRBV7-9 to TRBJ2-5, with D perhaps TRBD2 (5 bases). The germline CDR1 and CDR2 sequences are SEHNR and FQNEAQ (reference sequence). This CDR3 spans 15 amino acids. V lost 2 bases and J lost 5, with 15 bases in between. CDR3 in amino acids: CASSLWESQAETQYF. In DNA, the CDR3 is TGTGCCAGCAGCTTATGGGAGTCCCAAGCGGAGACCCAGTACTTC.